The present T cell receptor beta chain was sequenced within a study of OX40 agonist ivuxolimab in advanced cancers. In the study overall: Ivuxolimab, an agonistic anti-OX40 (CD134) antibody, was given to patients.

There are 15 residues in the CDR3. CDR1 is SGHTA and CDR2 is FQGNSA in the germline V gene. V dropped 4 bases and J dropped 5; count of bases not matched to a gene: 9. TCRdb's copy holds only in-frame clones and misses some; the assay was immunoSEQ multiplex PCR. The data hold over 10,000 clones, with around 83% observed a single time. The TCR originated in an adult with an advanced solid tumor such as melanoma, head and neck, liver or kidney cancer. Source: CD4+ or CD8+ T cells sorted from blood, taken in a trial of the OX40 agonist ivuxolimab. The rearrangement links TRBV7-2 to TRBJ2-5; 8 bases line up with TRBD1. CDR3 residues: CASSSPTGVEETQYF. CDR3 DNA sequence: TGTGCCAGCAGCTCACCGACAGGGGTAGAGGAGACCCAGTACTTC.